Following are 14 T cell receptor beta chains from one sample sequenced in a study of blood T cell repertoires in COVID-19 (dated by TCRdb to 2020 to 2021). Libraries were prepared through the immunoSEQ multiplex PCR assay. As stored in TCRdb, this immuneACCESS dataset retains in-frame rearrangements with V and J assigned. A fraction of the clones does not appear; measured against another copy, unresolved V genes explain less than half of the discrepancy, and the remainder lacks a known reason. The sample table contains about 230,000 clones; only one count was recorded for about nine tenths of them. The ten largest clones capture approximately 10% of the sample. The sequenced material came from peripheral blood. Receptors originate from a man aged 50 to 60 with COVID-19, enrolled during active disease.

This clone was picked up a small number of times. This rearrangement joins TRBV18 to TRBJ1-4, with TRBD1 matching over 7 bases. This CDR3 contains 15 residues. After removal of 5 bases from V and 4 bases from J, the junction contained 7 bases not matched to a gene. Germline V lookup: CDR1 KGHSH, CDR2 LQKENI. Here the CDR3 DNA reads TGTGCCAGCTCATCGACAGGGCTCGGTAATGAAAAACTGTTTTTT. It encodes CASSSTGLGNEKLFF.

The V gene is TRBV6-2 or TRBV6-3, the J gene TRBJ1-5, with D possibly matching TRBD1 (6 bases). The CDR3 extends over 16 amino acids. V lost 0 bases, J lost 4 bases, and 13 bases lay in between. Looked up from germline, CDR1 is MNHEY and CDR2 is SVGEGT. CDR3 nucleotide sequence: TGTGCCAGCAGTTACTCGATGGGGGCAGGGAATCAGCCCCAGCATTTT. It codes for CASSYSMGAGNQPQHF.

This sequence joins TRBV2 and TRBJ2-7; 7 positions agree with TRBD2. Germline CDR1 SNHLY, CDR2 FYNNEI. Germline trimming cut 7 bases from V and 4 bases from J; bases unmatched to any gene: 7. This CDR3 region has 13 residues. This chain's CDR3 is CASIPGLLYEQYF. The CDR3 DNA reads as TGTGCCAGCATCCCGGGACTACTTTACGAGCAGTACTTC.

This clone was recorded only once. This sample also contains other DNA sequences that code for the same CDR3. V is TRBV29-1 and J is TRBJ1-2; no reliable D call. The germline gives CDR1 SQVTM, CDR2 ANQGSEA. The CDR3 loop spans 11 amino acids. Deletions cut 6 bases from V and 2 bases from J, with 7 bases between. The CDR3 sequence is CSVTENYGYTF. The CDR3 DNA sequence: TGCAGCGTGACGGAGAACTATGGCTACACCTTC.

A single count supports this clone. The chain combines TRBV3-1 (or the pseudogene TRBV3-2) with TRBJ2-1; 9 bases align to TRBD2. The germline gives CDR1 LGHDT, CDR2 YNNKEL (reference sequence). V trimming: 4 bases; J trimming: 9 bases; junction bases outside the gene matches: 13. CDR3 length: 16 residues. This CDR3 reads CASSPLAGPAALEQFF. CDR3 coding DNA: TGTGCCAGCAGCCCACTAGCGGGCCCCGCGGCCCTTGAGCAGTTCTTC.

This rearrangement joins TRBV9 to TRBJ1-4, with 7 bases identical to TRBD1. Germline V gene sequence: CDR1 SGDLS, CDR2 YYNGEE. The CDR3 has 15 residues. Trimming took 0 bases from V and 4 from J; bases not matched to a gene: 3. This CDR3 reads CASSVGQGFNEKLFF. As DNA, the CDR3 is TGTGCCAGCAGCGTAGGACAGGGCTTTAATGAAAAACTGTTTTTT.

The chain carries TRBV5-1 and TRBJ1-5; 10 positions agree with TRBD1. Trimming removed 0 bases from V and 7 bases from J; junction bases left unmatched: 1. The CDR3 covers 14 residues. Germline loops: CDR1 SGHRS, CDR2 YFSETQ. Here the CDR3 DNA reads TGCGCCAGCAGCTTGGGACAGGGGGCCCAGCCCCAGCATTTT. As protein: CASSLGQGAQPQHF.

This clone was recorded once. The gene calls are TRBV2 and TRBJ2-5; 8 nucleotides agree with TRBD1. Germline V gene sequence: CDR1 SNHLY, CDR2 FYNNEI. This CDR3 region has 14 residues. J gave up 4 bases and V 6 bases, and 7 bases lay outside the gene matches. CDR3 amino acids: CASRDREGGETQYF. CDR3 DNA sequence: TGTGCCAGCAGGGACAGGGAAGGTGGAGAGACCCAGTACTTC.

This clone was picked up a small number of times. This chain uses TRBV5-1 with TRBJ1-2, with TRBD1 identical over 7 bases. CDR1 is SGHRS and CDR2 is YFSETQ in the germline V gene. V was pared by 4 bases and J by 5 bases, with 5 bases of the junction left unmatched. This CDR3 region has 13 residues. The CDR3 protein is CASSLTGEYGYTF. The CDR3 DNA reads as TGCGCCAGCAGCCTCACAGGGGAGTATGGCTACACCTTC.

V usage is TRBV4-2 and J usage is TRBJ2-7, with 11 bases matching TRBD1. V gave up 4 bases and J gave up 3 bases; unmatched junction bases: 5. The CDR3 length is 15 residues. Per the germline V gene, CDR1 is LGHNA and CDR2 is YNFKEQ. CDR3 DNA sequence: TGTGCCAGCAGCCTCCGGACAGGGGGCCGCTACGAGCAGTACTTC. This codes for CASSLRTGGRYEQYF.

The rearrangement links TRBV18 to TRBJ1-1, with 7 nucleotides matching TRBD1. Trimming took 6 bases from V and 3 from J; bases not matched to a gene: 13. The germline V gene encodes CDR1 KGHSH and CDR2 LQKENI. The CDR3 has 16 residues. As DNA, the CDR3 is TGTGCCAGCTCTCGCATTCCCAGGGGGGTAGACACTGAAGCTTTCTTT. As protein: CASSRIPRGVDTEAFF. Looking up the rest from reference TRBV18 and TRBJ1-1 gives the full variable domain: NAGVMQNPRHLVRRRGQEARLRCSPMKGHSHVYWYRQLPEEGLKFMVYLQKENIIDESGMPKERFSAEFPKEGPSILRIQQVVRGDSAAYFCASSRIPRGVDTEAFFGQGTRLTVV.

V and J are TRBV18 and TRBJ2-2; D possibly corresponds to TRBD2 (5 bases). In germline, CDR1 is KGHSH, CDR2 LQKENI. The germline V and J ends were trimmed by 5 bases and 1 base, with 14 bases remaining between them. This CDR3 contains 16 residues. The CDR3 protein is CASSMPGSGNTGELFF. The CDR3 DNA is TGTGCCAGCTCAATGCCGGGGTCTGGGAACACCGGGGAGCTGTTTTTT.

The CDR3 reads CASSPTSGVNRETQYF. CDR3 bases: TGTGCCAGCTCACCAACTAGCGGGGTAAATAGAGAGACCCAGTACTTC. The J gene is TRBJ2-5, the V gene TRBV18; 10 positions match TRBD2. This CDR3 is 16 amino acids long. The germline V gene has CDR1 KGHSH and CDR2 LQKENI. Unmatched junction bases numbered 7, after V lost 2 bases and J lost 4 bases.

The rearrangement uses TRBV3-1 (or the pseudogene TRBV3-2) and TRBJ2-3; D possibly corresponds to TRBD2 (6 bases). CDR3 length: 14 amino acids. Germline loops: CDR1 LGHDT, CDR2 YNNKEL (reference sequence). The ends were cut back, 4 bases at V and 10 bases at J, with 18 bases in the middle. CDR3 amino acids: CASSLGNGGNPQYF. For the CDR3, the DNA is TGTGCCAGCAGCCTCGGAAATGGGGGGAATCCGCAGTATTTT.